A selection of T cell receptor beta chains follows, all from one sample in a study of blood T cell repertoires in COVID-19. Assay: immunoSEQ multiplex PCR; the TCRdb copy retains only in-frame clones and omits some. The sample has roughly 46,000 clones, 70% to 90% seen once. The sequencing sample was made of peripheral blood. The receptors stem from a human donor in a cohort sampled during active COVID-19. The donor label of this sample is uncertain. CDR3s include the opening cysteine and the closing phenylalanine or tryptophan. A D gene is named only where the DNA matches it firmly. Clone size is shown for a subset of rows, as once, few, many or a class of expanded clone.

j_call	clone_size	v_call	d_call	cdr3_nt	cdr3_aa
TRBJ1-4	NA	TRBV27	TRBD1	TGTGCCAGCAGCTTATCGATAGGGGGCAAAGAAAAACTGTTTTTT	CASSLSIGGKEKLFF
TRBJ1-2	NA	TRBV6-5	TRBD1	TGTGCCAGCAGTTACGGCGGGACAGCGTATGGCTACACCTTC	CASSYGGTAYGYTF
TRBJ2-1	NA	TRBV11-2	TRBD2	TGTGCCAGCAGCATACGACTAGCGGGGGTTACCTCCGGGTACAATGAGCAGTTCTTC	CASSIRLAGVTSGYNEQFF
TRBJ1-4	NA	TRBV18	NA	TGTGCCAGCTCACGCGGACAGTGGGAAGAAAAACTGTTTTTT	CASSRGQWEEKLFF
TRBJ1-2	NA	TRBV7-2	NA	TGTGCCAGCAGCACACGACAGGATTTGTTCGGCGGCTACACCTTC	CASSTRQDLFGGYTF
TRBJ2-7	once	TRBV5-5	NA	TGTGCCAGCAGCCCGCGGATGGCGGGGAGCTCCTACGAGCAGTACTTC	CASSPRMAGSSYEQYF
TRBJ2-1	NA	TRBV27	TRBD1	TGTGCCAGCGCTTCCAGGGGGCCCTACAATGAGCAGTTCTTC	CASASRGPYNEQFF
TRBJ1-2	once	TRBV2	TRBD1	TGTGCCAGCACAATTTTTGGACAGGGAATCATCTATGGCTACACCTTC	CASTIFGQGIIYGYTF
TRBJ1-5	NA	TRBV28	NA	TGTGCCAGCAGTTTACGCGGTCGGGATCATCAGCCCCAGCATTTT	CASSLRGRDHQPQHF
TRBJ2-4	NA	TRBV2	NA	TGTGCCAGCAGTGAAGCGGATGAGGTCAGACGAAACCAATTAGCCAAAAACATTCAGTACTTC	CASSEADEVRRNQLAKNIQYF
TRBJ1-1	NA	TRBV4-1	TRBD1	TGCGCCAGCAGCCAAGAGGACAGGGTCATCACTGAAGCTTTCTTT	CASSQEDRVITEAFF
TRBJ2-1	NA	TRBV14	NA	TGTGCCAGCAGCTACTCGGACTACCTCAATGAGCAGTTCTTC	CASSYSDYLNEQFF
TRBJ1-4	NA	TRBV7-9	TRBD1	TGTGCCAGCAGCTTAAACAGGGGCGAAAAACTGTTTTTT	CASSLNRGEKLFF
TRBJ2-5	NA	TRBV7-9	TRBD2	TGTGCCAGCAGCTTAGCCGGGACTAGCGGGGGCTCGGCAGAGACCCAGTACTTC	CASSLAGTSGGSAETQYF
TRBJ2-2	NA	TRBV28	TRBD2	TGTGCCAGCAGTTTAAGCGGGGGGCCCGTCACCGGGGAGCTGTTTTTT	CASSLSGGPVTGELFF
TRBJ2-3	NA	TRBV5-1	TRBD2	TGCGCCAGCAGCAGAGGGACTAGCGGGGGGGTTTCGACAGATACGCAGTATTTT	CASSRGTSGGVSTDTQYF
TRBJ2-7	NA	TRBV5-1	NA	TGCGCCAGCAGCTCGACAGGTGGATCCTACGAGCAGTACTTC	CASSSTGGSYEQYF
TRBJ1-2	NA	TRBV12-3/TRBV12-4	TRBD1	TGTGCCAGCACCTGGACAGGGTCGGAAGGCTACACCTTC	CASTWTGSEGYTF
TRBJ1-6	once	TRBV11-2	NA	TGTGCCAGCAGGCCCACAGGGCCCACCTATAATTCACCCCTCCACTTT	CASRPTGPTYNSPLHF
TRBJ1-5	NA	TRBV10-3	NA	TGTGCCATCAGTGAGGCCCGGGGAAATCAGCCCCAGCATTTT	CAISEARGNQPQHF
TRBJ2-3	NA	TRBV10-3	NA	TGTGCCATCAGTGATTGGACAGCTAGCACAGATACGCAGTATTTT	CAISDWTASTDTQYF
TRBJ1-5	NA	TRBV6-5	NA	TGTGCCAGCAGTTACTCGAGGGGGTATAGCAATCAGCCCCAGCATTTT	CASSYSRGYSNQPQHF
TRBJ1-1	once	TRBV3-1/TRBV3-2	NA	TGTGCCAGCAGCCAGGAGACGGTCGGGACTGAAGCTTTCTTT	CASSQETVGTEAFF
TRBJ1-2	NA	TRBV27	TRBD1	TGTGCCAGCGCGGACAGGGATTATGGCTACACCTTC	CASADRDYGYTF
TRBJ2-1	NA	TRBV28	TRBD1	TGTGCCAGCAGGACGGGACAGGGATCTTACAATGAGCAGTTCTTC	CASRTGQGSYNEQFF
TRBJ1-4	NA	TRBV11-2	NA	TGTGCCAGCAGCTTAGTTGGTCAGCGTATACTGTTTTTT	CASSLVGQRILFF
TRBJ2-7	NA	TRBV5-4	NA	TGTGCCAGCAGCGTGGGACCGGAGGATGATAACGAGCAGTACTTC	CASSVGPEDDNEQYF
TRBJ1-2	NA	TRBV3-1/TRBV3-2	NA	TGTGCCAGCAGCCAGGTACGCCGGGACACCTCAACTCCTAACTATGGCTACACCTTC	CASSQVRRDTSTPNYGYTF
TRBJ2-5	NA	TRBV5-1	TRBD2	TGCGCCAGCAGCTTGGGGACTAGTGGAGAGACCCAGTACTTC	CASSLGTSGETQYF
TRBJ2-1	NA	TRBV7-9	TRBD2	TGTGCCAGCAGCCTAGAGGGGACTACCTACAATGAGCAGTTCTTC	CASSLEGTTYNEQFF
TRBJ1-1	few	TRBV14	TRBD1	TGTGCCAGCAGCCATAAAGTCGGTAGACAGGGGGCTTCGGAGGAAGCTTTCTTT	CASSHKVGRQGASEEAFF
TRBJ2-1	NA	TRBV7-6	TRBD2	TGTGCCAGCAGCTTAGTCCGACTAGCGGGCTCCTACAATGAGCAGTTCTTC	CASSLVRLAGSYNEQFF
TRBJ2-3	NA	TRBV6-2/TRBV6-3	TRBD2	TGTGCCAGCAGTTACTCCTTGGGCGGGGGGGCGGATACGCAGTATTTT	CASSYSLGGGADTQYF
TRBJ1-5	NA	TRBV19	NA	TGTGCCAGTAGTATGAGGAGGAGTCCCGGTCAGCCCCAGCATTTT	CASSMRRSPGQPQHF
TRBJ1-2	NA	TRBV12-3/TRBV12-4	NA	TGTGCCAGCAGTTTAGTTTCGGGTGGCTACACCTTC	CASSLVSGGYTF
TRBJ2-1	NA	TRBV5-4	NA	TGTGCCAGCAGCTTGGTGGCCAGTTCTAATGAGCAGTTCTTC	CASSLVASSNEQFF
TRBJ2-2	NA	TRBV7-8	NA	TGTGCCAGCAGCCGAGCTGAGACGGGAAACACCGGGGAGCTGTTTTTT	CASSRAETGNTGELFF
TRBJ2-7	NA	TRBV5-1	NA	TGCGCCAGCAGCTTGGTACTCGGTTACGAGCAGTACTTC	CASSLVLGYEQYF
TRBJ1-1	NA	TRBV7-3	TRBD1	TGTGCCAGCAGCTTAGGGCAGGGGGCAGGGACTGAAGCTTTCTTT	CASSLGQGAGTEAFF
TRBJ1-3	NA	TRBV28	NA	TGTGCCACCCATTCTGGAAACACCATATATTTT	CATHSGNTIYF
TRBJ2-7	NA	TRBV15	NA	TGTGCCACCAGCAGTTTTCAAGGGGCCTCCTACGAGCAGTACTTC	CATSSFQGASYEQYF
TRBJ2-1	NA	TRBV7-9	TRBD1	TGTGCCAGCAGCTTCCCGGACAGGGGCGAGCAGTTCTTC	CASSFPDRGEQFF
TRBJ2-1	NA	TRBV7-9	NA	TGTGCCAGCAGTTCGGGGGTGCCGGGCAATGAGCAGTTCTTC	CASSSGVPGNEQFF
TRBJ2-3	NA	TRBV7-8	NA	TGTGCCAGCAGCCCCTCGCGTCCTAGCACAGATACGCAGTATTTT	CASSPSRPSTDTQYF
TRBJ1-1	NA	TRBV4-2	NA	TGTGCCAGCAGCCTTACCGGAGGCACTGAAGCTTTCTTT	CASSLTGGTEAFF